This T cell receptor (beta chain) was profiled in a study of blood T cell repertoires in COVID-19. Looking at the study overall: COVID-19 samples, acute and convalescent, were from the United States, Italy and Spain. Nucleic acid was either cDNA or gDNA, and it came from T cells, B-cell-depleted T cells, or PBMCs.

The protocol was immunoSEQ multiplex PCR, while the TCRdb copy is restricted to in-frame clones and leaves out a portion. This repertoire shows roughly 250,000 clones, around 90% found once; its top ten account for roughly 6.3%. Per the germline V gene, CDR1 is LNHDA and CDR2 is SQIVND (reference sequence). The CDR3 runs to 12 residues. The germline V and J ends were trimmed by 7 bases and 7 bases, with 11 bases remaining between them. Participants' own reports of clinical history determined their cohort assignment. V usage is TRBV19 and J usage is TRBJ2-1; D gene unclear. Sequenced input: PBMCs or T cells enriched from blood (not recorded which). The receptor comes from a woman younger than 45 with acute COVID-19. The CDR3: CASKQSGNEQFF. CDR3 sequence (DNA): TGTGCCAGTAAGCAGTCGGGTAATGAGCAGTTCTTC.